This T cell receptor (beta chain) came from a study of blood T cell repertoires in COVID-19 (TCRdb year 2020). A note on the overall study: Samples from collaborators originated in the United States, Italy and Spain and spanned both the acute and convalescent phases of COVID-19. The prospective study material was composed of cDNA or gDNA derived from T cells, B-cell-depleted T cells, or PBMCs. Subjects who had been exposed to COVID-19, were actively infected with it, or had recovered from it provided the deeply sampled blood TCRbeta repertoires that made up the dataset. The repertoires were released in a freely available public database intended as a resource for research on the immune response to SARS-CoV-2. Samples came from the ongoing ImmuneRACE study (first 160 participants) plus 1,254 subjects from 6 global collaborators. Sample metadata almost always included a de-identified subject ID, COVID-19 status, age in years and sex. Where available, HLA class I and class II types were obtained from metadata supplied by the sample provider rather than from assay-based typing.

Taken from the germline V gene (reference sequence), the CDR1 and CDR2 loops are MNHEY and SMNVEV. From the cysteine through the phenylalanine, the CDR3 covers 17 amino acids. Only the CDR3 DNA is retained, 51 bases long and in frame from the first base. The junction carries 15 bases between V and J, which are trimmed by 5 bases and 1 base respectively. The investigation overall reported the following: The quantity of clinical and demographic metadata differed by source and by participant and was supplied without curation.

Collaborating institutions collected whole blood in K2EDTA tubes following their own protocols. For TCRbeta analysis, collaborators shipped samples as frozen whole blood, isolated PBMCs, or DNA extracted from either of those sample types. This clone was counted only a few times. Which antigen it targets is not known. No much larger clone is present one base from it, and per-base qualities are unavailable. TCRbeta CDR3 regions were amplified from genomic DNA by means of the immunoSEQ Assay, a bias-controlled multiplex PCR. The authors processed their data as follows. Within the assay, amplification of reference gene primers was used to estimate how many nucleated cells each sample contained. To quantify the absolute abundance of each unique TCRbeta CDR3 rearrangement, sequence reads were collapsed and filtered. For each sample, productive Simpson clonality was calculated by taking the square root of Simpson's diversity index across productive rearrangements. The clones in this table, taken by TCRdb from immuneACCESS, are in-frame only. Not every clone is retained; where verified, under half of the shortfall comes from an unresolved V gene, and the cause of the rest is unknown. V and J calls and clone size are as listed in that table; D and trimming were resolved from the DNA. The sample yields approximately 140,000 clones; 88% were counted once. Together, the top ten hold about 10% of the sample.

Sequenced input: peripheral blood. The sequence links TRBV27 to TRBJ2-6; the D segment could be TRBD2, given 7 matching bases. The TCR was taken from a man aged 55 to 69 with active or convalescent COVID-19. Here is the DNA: TGTGCCAGCAGTATCAGGGGAGGGCCATCTGGGGCCAACGTCCTGACTTTC. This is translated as CASSIRGGPSGANVLTF.